This T cell receptor beta chain is drawn from a study of blood T cells in healthy people across ages. Notes on the study in general: Age brought a roughly linear fall in TCR beta diversity measured per million T cells.

Worth noting for this clonotype: What it binds is not known.

Next came a second PCR, run for about 7 to 12 cycles, which used a sample-barcoded 5' primer along with a J-beta primer mix. With 12 random nucleotides, a template-switch adaptor tagged each individual cDNA molecule. MiXCR was run by TCRdb on the 5' RACE reads, yielding one entry per CDR3 protein. The sample lists about 670,000 distinct CDR3 sequences, around 41% seen once, with about 30% in the top ten. Drawing of peripheral blood yielded about 9.7 milliliters from each donor. Trimming cost V 3 bases and J 2 bases; bases outside gene matches: 4. Germline V lookup: CDR1 SGDLS, CDR2 YYNGEE. This CDR3 has 17 amino acids.

Material: blood. This rearrangement joins TRBV9 to TRBJ2-3, with TRBD2 identical over 15 bases. This TCR was sampled from a man older than 75 in good health. The CDR3 nucleotides read TGTGCCAGCAGCGGGACTAGCGGGAGGGGGTTCACAGATACGCAGTATTTT. Protein product: CASSGTSGRGFTDTQYF.